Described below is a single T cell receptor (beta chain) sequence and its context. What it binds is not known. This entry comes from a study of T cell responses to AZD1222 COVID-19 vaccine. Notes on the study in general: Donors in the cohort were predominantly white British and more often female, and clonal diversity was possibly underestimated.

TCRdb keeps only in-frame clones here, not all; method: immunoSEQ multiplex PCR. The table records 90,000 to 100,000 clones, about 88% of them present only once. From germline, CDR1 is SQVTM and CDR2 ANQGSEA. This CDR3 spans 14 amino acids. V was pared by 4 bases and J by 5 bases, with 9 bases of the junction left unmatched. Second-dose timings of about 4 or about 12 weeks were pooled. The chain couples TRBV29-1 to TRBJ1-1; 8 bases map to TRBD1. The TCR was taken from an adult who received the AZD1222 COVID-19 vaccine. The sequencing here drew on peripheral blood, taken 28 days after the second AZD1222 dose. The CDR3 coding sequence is TGCAGCGTTGGGACAGGGATTTCGGGGACTGAAGCTTTCTTT. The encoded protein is CSVGTGISGTEAFF. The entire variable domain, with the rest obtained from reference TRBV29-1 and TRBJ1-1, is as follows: SAVISQKPSRDICQRGTSLTIQCQVDSQVTMMFWYRQQPGQSLTLIATANQGSEATYESGFVIDKFPISRPNLTFSTLTVSNMSPEDSSIYLCSVGTGISGTEAFFGQGTRLTVV.